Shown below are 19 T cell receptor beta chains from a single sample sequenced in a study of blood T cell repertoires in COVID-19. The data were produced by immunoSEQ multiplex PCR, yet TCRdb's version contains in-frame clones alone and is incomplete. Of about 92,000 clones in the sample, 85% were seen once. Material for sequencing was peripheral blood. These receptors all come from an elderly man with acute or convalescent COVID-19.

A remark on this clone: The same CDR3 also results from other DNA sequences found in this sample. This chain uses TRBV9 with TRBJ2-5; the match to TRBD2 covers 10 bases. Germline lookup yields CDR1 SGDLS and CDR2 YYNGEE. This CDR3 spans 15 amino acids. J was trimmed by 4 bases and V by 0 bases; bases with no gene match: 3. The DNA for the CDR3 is TGTGCCAGCAGCGTAGGACTAGCGGGCGGAGAGACCCAGTACTTC. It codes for CASSVGLAGGETQYF.

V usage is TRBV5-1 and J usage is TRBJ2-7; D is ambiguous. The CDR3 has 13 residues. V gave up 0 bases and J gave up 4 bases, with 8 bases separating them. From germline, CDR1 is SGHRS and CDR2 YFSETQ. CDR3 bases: TGCGCCAGCAGCTTGGCGCCAGTTTACGAGCAGTACTTC. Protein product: CASSLAPVYEQYF.

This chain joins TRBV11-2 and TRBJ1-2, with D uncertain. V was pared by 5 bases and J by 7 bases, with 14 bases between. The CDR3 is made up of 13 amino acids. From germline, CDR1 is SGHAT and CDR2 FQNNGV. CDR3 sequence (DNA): TGTGCCAGCAGCCAAGGTGGTAGCACTGGCTACACCTTC. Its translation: CASSQGGSTGYTF. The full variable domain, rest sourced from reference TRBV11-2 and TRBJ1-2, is EAGVAQSPRYKIIEKRQSVAFWCNPISGHATLYWYQQILGQGPKLLIQFQNNGVVDDSQLPKDRFSAERLKGVDSTLKIQPAKLEDSAVYLCASSQGGSTGYTFGSGTRLTVV.

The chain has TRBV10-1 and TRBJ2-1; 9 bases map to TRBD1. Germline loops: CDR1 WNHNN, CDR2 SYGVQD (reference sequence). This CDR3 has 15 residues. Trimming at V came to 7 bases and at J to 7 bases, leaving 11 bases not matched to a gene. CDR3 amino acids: CASIAGTGIRNEQFF. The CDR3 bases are TGCGCCAGCATTGCCGGGACAGGGATTCGGAATGAGCAGTTCTTC.

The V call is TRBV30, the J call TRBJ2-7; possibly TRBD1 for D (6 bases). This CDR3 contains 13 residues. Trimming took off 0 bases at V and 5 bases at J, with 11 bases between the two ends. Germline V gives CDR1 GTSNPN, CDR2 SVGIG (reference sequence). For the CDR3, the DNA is TGTGCCTGGAGTGTATCAGGGGCCCACGAGCAGTACTTC. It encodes CAWSVSGAHEQYF.

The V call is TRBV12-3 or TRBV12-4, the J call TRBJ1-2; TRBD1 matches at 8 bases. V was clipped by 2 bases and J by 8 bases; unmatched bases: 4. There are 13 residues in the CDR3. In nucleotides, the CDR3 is TGTGCCAGCAGTTTAACAGGGGGAAGCGGCTACACCTTC. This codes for CASSLTGGSGYTF.

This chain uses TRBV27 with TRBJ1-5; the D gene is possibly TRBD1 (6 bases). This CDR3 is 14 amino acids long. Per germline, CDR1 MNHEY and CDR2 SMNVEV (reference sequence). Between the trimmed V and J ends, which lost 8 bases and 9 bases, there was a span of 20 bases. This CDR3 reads CASSVAGEYPPQHF. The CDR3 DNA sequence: TGTGCCAGCTCCGTGGCAGGGGAATATCCGCCCCAGCATTTT.

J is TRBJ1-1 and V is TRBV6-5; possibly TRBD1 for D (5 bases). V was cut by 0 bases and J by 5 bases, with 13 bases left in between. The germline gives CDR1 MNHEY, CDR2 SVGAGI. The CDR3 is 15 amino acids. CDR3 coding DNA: TGTGCCAGCAGTTACTCGGGCCAGGGAGGGACTGAAGCTTTCTTT. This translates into CASSYSGQGGTEAFF.

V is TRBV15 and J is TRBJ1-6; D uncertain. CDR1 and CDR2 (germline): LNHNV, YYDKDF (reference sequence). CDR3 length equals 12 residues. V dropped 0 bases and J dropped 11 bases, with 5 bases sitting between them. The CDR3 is CATSRDRAPLHF. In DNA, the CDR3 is TGTGCCACCAGCAGAGATCGGGCACCCCTCCACTTT.

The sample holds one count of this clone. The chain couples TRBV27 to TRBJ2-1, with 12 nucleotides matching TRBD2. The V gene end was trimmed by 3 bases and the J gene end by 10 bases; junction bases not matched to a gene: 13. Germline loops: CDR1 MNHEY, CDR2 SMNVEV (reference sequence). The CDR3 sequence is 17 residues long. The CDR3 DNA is TGTGCCAGCAGTTTGCTCCCCCTAGCGGGAGGGCCAAGGGAGCAGTTCTTC. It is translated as CASSLLPLAGGPREQFF.

The CDR3 DNA reads TGTGCCAGCAGCTACCGGGACTACAATGAGCAGTTCTTC. This translates into CASSYRDYNEQFF. This chain connects TRBV5-4 to TRBJ2-1, with D maybe TRBD2 (5 bases). Germline V gene lookup returns CDR1 SGHNT and CDR2 YYREEE (reference sequence). CDR3 length: 13 residues. V shed 3 bases and J shed 3 bases, with 7 bases lying between them.

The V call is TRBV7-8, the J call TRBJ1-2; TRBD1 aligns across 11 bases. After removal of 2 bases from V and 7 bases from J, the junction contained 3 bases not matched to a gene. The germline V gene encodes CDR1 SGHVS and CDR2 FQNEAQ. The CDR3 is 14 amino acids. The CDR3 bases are TGTGCCAGCAGCTTACGGGACAGGGGGGCTGGCTACACCTTC. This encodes CASSLRDRGAGYTF.

CDR3 in amino acids: CASRSGTSEQFF. The DNA for the CDR3 is TGTGCCAGCAGGTCGGGGACTAGTGAGCAGTTCTTC. The V gene is TRBV28, the J gene TRBJ2-1; 8 positions match TRBD2. V trimming: 6 bases; J trimming: 9 bases; junction bases outside the gene matches: 4. This CDR3 spans 12 amino acids. Germline V gene lookup returns CDR1 MDHEN and CDR2 SYDVKM.

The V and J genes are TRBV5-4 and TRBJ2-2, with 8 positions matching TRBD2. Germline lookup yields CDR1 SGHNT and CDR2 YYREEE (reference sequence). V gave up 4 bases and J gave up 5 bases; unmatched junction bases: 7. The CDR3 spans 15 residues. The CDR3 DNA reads TGTGCCAGCAGCCCCGATCCGGGGGGGACCGGGGAGCTGTTTTTT. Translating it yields CASSPDPGGTGELFF.

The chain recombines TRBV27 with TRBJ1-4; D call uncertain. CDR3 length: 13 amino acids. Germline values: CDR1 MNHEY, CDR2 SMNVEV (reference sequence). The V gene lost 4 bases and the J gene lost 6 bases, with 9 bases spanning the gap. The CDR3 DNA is TGTGCCAGCAGTTATGCGGGCGATGAAAAACTGTTTTTT. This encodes CASSYAGDEKLFF.

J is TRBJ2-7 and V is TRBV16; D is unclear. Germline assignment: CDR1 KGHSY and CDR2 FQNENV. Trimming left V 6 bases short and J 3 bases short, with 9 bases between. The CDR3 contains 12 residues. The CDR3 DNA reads TGTGCCAGCAGACCCAACAGCTACGAGCAGTACTTC. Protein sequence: CASRPNSYEQYF.

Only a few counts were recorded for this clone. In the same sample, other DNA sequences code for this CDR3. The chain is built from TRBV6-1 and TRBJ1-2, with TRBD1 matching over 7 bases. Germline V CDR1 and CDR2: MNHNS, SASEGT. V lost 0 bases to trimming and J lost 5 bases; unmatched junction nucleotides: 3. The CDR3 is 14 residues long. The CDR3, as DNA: TGTGCCAGCAGTGAAGCCGGACAGGCATATGGCTACACCTTC. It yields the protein CASSEAGQAYGYTF.

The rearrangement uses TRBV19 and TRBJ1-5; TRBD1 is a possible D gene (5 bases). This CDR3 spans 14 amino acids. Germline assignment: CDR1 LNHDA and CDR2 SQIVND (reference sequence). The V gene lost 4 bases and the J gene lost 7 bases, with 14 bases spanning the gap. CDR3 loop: CASSKGAANQPQHF. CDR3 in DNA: TGTGCCAGTAGTAAAGGGGCAGCAAACCAGCCCCAGCATTTT.

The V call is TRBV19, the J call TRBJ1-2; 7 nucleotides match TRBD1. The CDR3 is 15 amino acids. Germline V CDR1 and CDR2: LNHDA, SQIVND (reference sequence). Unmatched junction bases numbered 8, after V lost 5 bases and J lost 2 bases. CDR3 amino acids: CASSVPGQKNYGYTF. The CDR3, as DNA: TGTGCCAGTAGTGTGCCGGGACAGAAGAACTATGGCTACACCTTC.